This T cell receptor beta chain derives from a study of PD-L1 blockade in urothelial cancer. For the study at large: Most patients, about 85% of the roughly 30, were males with bladder-origin cancer. The median number of T cells present in blood samples was around 150,000. Study observations and caveats: Tumor-associated clones in the blood of durable-benefit patients grew more at 3 weeks.

Specified time point: pretreatment peripheral blood. Metastatic or locally advanced urothelial carcinoma was present in the patients. Profiled with immunoSEQ multiplex PCR; TCRdb holds only in-frame clones, not every one. The table records 50,000 or so clones, around 84% of them present only once. Trimming left V 6 bases short and J 1 base short, with 13 bases between. CDR3 size: 15 residues. Germline V lookup: CDR1 MNHNS, CDR2 SASEGT. As for this clone: Its specificity is unknown.

The chain carries TRBV6-1 and TRBJ1-5, with D possibly TRBD1 on 5 matching bases. The sequence was obtained from a man in his 60s with urothelial cancer. Material: PBMCs, obtained around atezolizumab (anti-PD-L1) treatment. This chain's CDR3 is CASRAQGYSNQPQHF. Written as DNA, the CDR3 is TGTGCCAGCAGAGCTCAGGGATACAGCAATCAGCCCCAGCATTTT.